These T cell receptor beta chains were read from a single sample in a study of blood T cell repertoires in COVID-19. Sequencing was performed with immunoSEQ multiplex PCR; in TCRdb, only in-frame clones are kept and a portion is missing. The sample shows over 130,000 clones, about four fifths of them seen only once. The sequencing input was peripheral blood. The receptors originated from a woman between 55 and 75 years old with acute or convalescent COVID-19. CDR3s include the opening cysteine and the closing phenylalanine or tryptophan. The order of the fields is D gene, clone size, J gene, V gene, CDR3 DNA, CDR3 protein. A D gene is named only where the DNA matches it firmly. Clone size is not always given. Where it is, it says once, few, many or a class for expanded clones.

d_gene: TRBD1; abundance: .; j_gene: TRBJ1-5; v_gene: TRBV23-1; CDR3nt: TGCGCCAGCAGTCAAGAGGACAGGGGCAATCAGCCCCAGCATTTT; CDR3aa: CASSQEDRGNQPQHF
d_gene: TRBD1; abundance: .; j_gene: TRBJ2-3; v_gene: TRBV19; CDR3nt: TGTGCCAGTAGTATGGGGACAGGGGATCGGGCGCAGTATTTT; CDR3aa: CASSMGTGDRAQYF
d_gene: .; abundance: .; j_gene: TRBJ2-2; v_gene: TRBV12-3/TRBV12-4; CDR3nt: TGTGCCAGCGTTAGTATGGGGGAGCTGTTTTTT; CDR3aa: CASVSMGELFF
d_gene: TRBD2; abundance: .; j_gene: TRBJ2-1; v_gene: TRBV5-4; CDR3nt: TGTGCCAGCAGCTTGGTGGCTAGCGGGGGGAATGAGCAGTTCTTC; CDR3aa: CASSLVASGGNEQFF
d_gene: TRBD1; abundance: .; j_gene: TRBJ2-7; v_gene: TRBV5-1; CDR3nt: TGCGCCAGCAGCACGTGGGGACAGGGGACCTACGAGCAGTACTTC; CDR3aa: CASSTWGQGTYEQYF
d_gene: .; abundance: .; j_gene: TRBJ2-5; v_gene: TRBV5-1; CDR3nt: TGCGCCAGCAGCGCGGCCAGCGGGCAAGAGACCCAGTACTTC; CDR3aa: CASSAASGQETQYF
d_gene: TRBD1; abundance: once; j_gene: TRBJ1-5; v_gene: TRBV6-1; CDR3nt: TGTGCCAGCAGTGAGACAGGGCGTCAGCCCCAGCATTTT; CDR3aa: CASSETGRQPQHF
d_gene: .; abundance: .; j_gene: TRBJ1-2; v_gene: TRBV7-8; CDR3nt: TGTGCCACGCAAATCGCGGCGAGCGTAGATGGCTACACCTTC; CDR3aa: CATQIAASVDGYTF
d_gene: .; abundance: .; j_gene: TRBJ2-7; v_gene: TRBV28; CDR3nt: TGTGCCAGCAGTCACCTGTCTCCTCGGACTGATAGTTTCTACGAGCAGTACTTC; CDR3aa: CASSHLSPRTDSFYEQYF
d_gene: TRBD2; abundance: .; j_gene: TRBJ2-3; v_gene: TRBV18; CDR3nt: TGTGCCAGCTCACAGACCCTAGCGGCTAGCACAGATACGCAGTATTTT; CDR3aa: CASSQTLAASTDTQYF
d_gene: TRBD1; abundance: .; j_gene: TRBJ2-7; v_gene: TRBV5-1; CDR3nt: TGCGCCAGCAGCTTGGGAGTCGGGACAGGGGCCTACGAGCAGTACTTC; CDR3aa: CASSLGVGTGAYEQYF
d_gene: .; abundance: .; j_gene: TRBJ1-1; v_gene: TRBV2; CDR3nt: TGTGCCAGCATTGTCAGGGCCAATACTCCAGCTTTCTTT; CDR3aa: CASIVRANTPAFF
d_gene: TRBD2; abundance: .; j_gene: TRBJ2-3; v_gene: TRBV28; CDR3nt: TGTGCCAGCAGGGGGGGTAGCGGGAGCACAGATACGCAGTATTTT; CDR3aa: CASRGGSGSTDTQYF
d_gene: .; abundance: .; j_gene: TRBJ2-1; v_gene: TRBV6-2/TRBV6-3; CDR3nt: TGTGCCAGCAGTTCTAGCGTCGACAATGAGCAGTTCTTC; CDR3aa: CASSSSVDNEQFF
d_gene: TRBD1; abundance: .; j_gene: TRBJ1-2; v_gene: TRBV6-4; CDR3nt: TGTGCCAGCGCGCCTGGGACAGGGGGCTATGGCTACACCTTC; CDR3aa: CASAPGTGGYGYTF
d_gene: .; abundance: .; j_gene: TRBJ1-4; v_gene: TRBV11-3; CDR3nt: TGTGCCAGCAGCTTACGCGGCAGTTACGAAGAAAAACTGTTTTTT; CDR3aa: CASSLRGSYEEKLFF
d_gene: TRBD1; abundance: .; j_gene: TRBJ2-5; v_gene: TRBV7-9; CDR3nt: TGTGCCAGCAGCCGAGCCAGGGGGACAGGAGAGACCCAGTACTTC; CDR3aa: CASSRARGTGETQYF
d_gene: .; abundance: few; j_gene: TRBJ2-3; v_gene: TRBV5-1; CDR3nt: TGCGCCAGCAGCTTGGAGAGAGGAACAGATACGCAGTATTTT; CDR3aa: CASSLERGTDTQYF
d_gene: .; abundance: .; j_gene: TRBJ1-1; v_gene: TRBV6-5; CDR3nt: TGTGCCAGCAGTTACTATAAGGGGCGCGAAGCTTTCTTT; CDR3aa: CASSYYKGREAFF
d_gene: .; abundance: .; j_gene: TRBJ1-5; v_gene: TRBV18; CDR3nt: TGTGCCAGCTCACCCCTCGGGACACCTGTTGGGCCCCAGCATTTT; CDR3aa: CASSPLGTPVGPQHF
d_gene: .; abundance: .; j_gene: TRBJ2-3; v_gene: TRBV2; CDR3nt: TGTGCCAGCAGTGTATCCTTAGGAGTGGCTGATACGCAGTATTTT; CDR3aa: CASSVSLGVADTQYF
d_gene: TRBD2; abundance: once; j_gene: TRBJ2-7; v_gene: TRBV6-5; CDR3nt: TGTGCCAGCACCGGGGGGTTGGGGGGACGAAACGAGCAGTACTTC; CDR3aa: CASTGGLGGRNEQYF
d_gene: .; abundance: .; j_gene: TRBJ1-1; v_gene: TRBV5-1; CDR3nt: TGCGCCAGCAGCTGGGAGTGGGCTGAAGCTTTCTTT; CDR3aa: CASSWEWAEAFF
d_gene: .; abundance: once; j_gene: TRBJ1-1; v_gene: TRBV29-1; CDR3nt: TGCAGCGTTGAGAGGCCGAACACTGAAGCTTTCTTT; CDR3aa: CSVERPNTEAFF
d_gene: .; abundance: .; j_gene: TRBJ2-3; v_gene: TRBV20-1; CDR3nt: TGCAGTGCTGCAGATTCAGATACGCAGTATTTT; CDR3aa: CSAADSDTQYF
d_gene: .; abundance: .; j_gene: TRBJ2-1; v_gene: TRBV19; CDR3nt: TGTGCCAGTAAAACTGGTCCCTCCTACAATGAGCAGTTCTTC; CDR3aa: CASKTGPSYNEQFF
d_gene: TRBD2; abundance: many; j_gene: TRBJ2-1; v_gene: TRBV27; CDR3nt: TGTGCCAGCAGTATACTAGCGGGAGAGGCCGAGCAGTTCTTC; CDR3aa: CASSILAGEAEQFF
d_gene: .; abundance: .; j_gene: TRBJ2-2; v_gene: TRBV9; CDR3nt: TGTGCCAGCAGCGCTACTTCCCTGGTCACCGGGGAGCTGTTTTTT; CDR3aa: CASSATSLVTGELFF
d_gene: .; abundance: .; j_gene: TRBJ1-5; v_gene: TRBV28; CDR3nt: TGTGCCAGCAGTTTCCTGGCCTCATATAGCAATCAGCCCCAGCATTTT; CDR3aa: CASSFLASYSNQPQHF
d_gene: .; abundance: .; j_gene: TRBJ2-5; v_gene: TRBV21-1; CDR3nt: TGTGCCAGCAGCTCCGAGGGACTAGCGGGGCCGGGGGAGACCCAGTACTTC; CDR3aa: CASSSEGLAGPGETQYF
d_gene: .; abundance: .; j_gene: TRBJ2-1; v_gene: TRBV20-1; CDR3nt: TGCAGTGCTAGTGAACGGGGAAACAATGAGCAGTTCTTC; CDR3aa: CSASERGNNEQFF
d_gene: .; abundance: .; j_gene: TRBJ1-2; v_gene: TRBV5-1; CDR3nt: TGCGCCAGCAGCTCGTCGAGGTCGTACACCTTC; CDR3aa: CASSSSRSYTF
d_gene: .; abundance: .; j_gene: TRBJ2-7; v_gene: TRBV11-3; CDR3nt: TGTGCCAGCAGCTCCCGTATGTACGAGCAGTACTTC; CDR3aa: CASSSRMYEQYF
d_gene: .; abundance: .; j_gene: TRBJ2-3; v_gene: TRBV21-1; CDR3nt: TGTGCCAGCAGCTCAGGCGCTGGCGAGACTGCATTCGGGACTACTATCACAGATACGCAGTATTTT; CDR3aa: CASSSGAGETAFGTTITDTQYF
d_gene: TRBD1; abundance: .; j_gene: TRBJ1-2; v_gene: TRBV27; CDR3nt: TGTGCCAGCAGTTTTTTCCCAGGGGGCGACTATGGCTACACCTTC; CDR3aa: CASSFFPGGDYGYTF
d_gene: .; abundance: .; j_gene: TRBJ1-2; v_gene: TRBV5-1; CDR3nt: TGCGCCAGCACTAACACAGAGTCCTATGGCTACACCTTC; CDR3aa: CASTNTESYGYTF
d_gene: .; abundance: .; j_gene: TRBJ2-1; v_gene: TRBV5-1; CDR3nt: TGCGCCAGCAGCTTGGGGGGTCTGGACAGCAATGAGCAGTTCTTC; CDR3aa: CASSLGGLDSNEQFF
d_gene: .; abundance: .; j_gene: TRBJ1-6; v_gene: TRBV9; CDR3nt: TGTGCCAGCAGCGTAGAGCCGGGGGGGACGGATTCACCCCTCCACTTT; CDR3aa: CASSVEPGGTDSPLHF
d_gene: .; abundance: .; j_gene: TRBJ2-7; v_gene: TRBV6-6; CDR3nt: TGTGCCAGCAGTATGTCAGGGATGAACTACGAGCAGTACTTC; CDR3aa: CASSMSGMNYEQYF
d_gene: TRBD1; abundance: .; j_gene: TRBJ2-7; v_gene: TRBV25-1; CDR3nt: TGTGCCAGCATAGCCGGGACAGGGTTCTCCTACGAGCAGTACTTC; CDR3aa: CASIAGTGFSYEQYF
d_gene: .; abundance: .; j_gene: TRBJ2-2; v_gene: TRBV2; CDR3nt: TGTGCCAGCGCTGAGAGGTCAAACACCGGGGAGCTGTTTTTT; CDR3aa: CASAERSNTGELFF
d_gene: .; abundance: .; j_gene: TRBJ1-6; v_gene: TRBV4-1; CDR3nt: TGCGCCAGCAGCCAAGGGTTCAGGGGTAATTCACCCCTCCACTTT; CDR3aa: CASSQGFRGNSPLHF
d_gene: .; abundance: once; j_gene: TRBJ2-6; v_gene: TRBV7-9; CDR3nt: TGTGCCAGCAGCTTATTTTCCAGGGGTTTCGGGGCCAACGTCCTGACTTTC; CDR3aa: CASSLFSRGFGANVLTF
d_gene: .; abundance: .; j_gene: TRBJ2-6; v_gene: TRBV20-1; CDR3nt: TGCAGTGGCGCTGGGGCCAACGTCCTGACTTTC; CDR3aa: CSGAGANVLTF